This is a list of T cell receptor beta chains from one sample in a study of CD8+ T cells in alopecia areata. Using immunoSEQ multiplex PCR, the repertoire was profiled, and TCRdb retains in-frame clones only, with some absent. This table holds tens of thousands of clones, 50% to 75% found once. Here the sequenced sample was CD8+ T cells sorted from blood, taken at week 0. The receptors were sampled from a human donor with alopecia areata. Each CDR3 is given with its conserved first and last residue. The D gene is left open where the match is weak. Rows give clone size only sometimes, using once, few, many, or a class for an expanded clone.

>NA|TRBJ2-7|TRBV29-1|NA
CSVEEGGDSLSYEQYF
TGCAGCGTTGAGGAAGGGGGGGACAGTCTCTCCTACGAGCAGTACTTC
>TRBD2|TRBJ2-5|TRBV5-1|NA
CASSLGLAGGGPQETQYF
TGCGCCAGCAGCCTAGGACTAGCGGGGGGAGGACCCCAAGAGACCCAGTACTTC
>NA|TRBJ2-5|TRBV13|NA
CASSSSGETQYF
TGTGCCAGCAGCTCTTCTGGGGAGACCCAGTACTTC
>NA|TRBJ2-7|TRBV5-1|NA
CASSLDREQYF
TGCGCCAGCAGCTTGGATCGCGAGCAGTACTTC
>NA|TRBJ1-5|TRBV5-6|NA
CASSLAKGDWSNQPQHF
TGTGCCAGCAGCTTGGCCAAGGGAGATTGGAGCAATCAGCCCCAGCATTTT
>NA|TRBJ2-5|TRBV25-1|once
CASRIGETQYF
TGTGCCAGCAGGATAGGGGAGACCCAGTACTTC
>TRBD2|TRBJ2-1|TRBV5-4|NA
CAASAGGPDEQFF
TGTGCCGCTTCAGCGGGAGGGCCCGATGAGCAGTTCTTC
>NA|TRBJ2-7|TRBV5-1|NA
CASSLGTFPEQYF
TGCGCCAGCAGCTTGGGGACTTTCCCTGAGCAGTACTTC
>NA|TRBJ2-7|TRBV19|few
CASSISASQSYEQYF
TGTGCCAGTAGTATATCGGCTAGCCAGTCCTACGAGCAGTACTTC
>NA|TRBJ2-3|TRBV9|NA
CASSAEGTSTDTQYF
TGTGCCAGCAGCGCCGAGGGGACTAGCACAGATACGCAGTATTTT
>NA|TRBJ2-2|TRBV6-5|NA
CASSYIGVSTGELFF
TGTGCCAGCAGTTACATCGGGGTGAGCACCGGGGAGCTGTTTTTT
>NA|TRBJ1-2|TRBV9|NA
CASSASGGTYGYTF
TGTGCCAGCAGCGCCTCCGGGGGGACCTATGGCTACACCTTC
>NA|TRBJ1-5|TRBV19|NA
CASSTRGNQPQHF
TGTGCCAGTAGTACCAGAGGCAATCAGCCCCAGCATTTT
>NA|TRBJ1-1|TRBV2|NA
CASSERRYTEAFF
TGTGCCAGCAGTGAAAGGAGGTACACTGAAGCTTTCTTT
>NA|TRBJ1-2|TRBV27|NA
CASSPKGLGYGYTF
TGTGCCAGCAGTCCAAAGGGGTTAGGCTATGGCTACACCTTC
>NA|TRBJ1-2|TRBV4-2|few
CASSQLYSLYTF
TGTGCCAGCAGCCAATTGTACAGCCTCTACACCTTC
>NA|TRBJ1-1|TRBV19|NA
CASTLDGVEAFF
TGTGCCAGTACCCTGGACGGAGTTGAAGCTTTCTTT
>NA|TRBJ1-1|TRBV7-9|few
CASSVPGGMNTEAFF
TGTGCCAGCAGCGTCCCCGGGGGCATGAACACTGAAGCTTTCTTT
>NA|TRBJ1-4|TRBV4-1|NA
CASSQTTGPLTTNEKLFF
TGCGCCAGCAGCCAAACAACAGGGCCCCTCACAACTAATGAAAAACTGTTTTTT
>NA|TRBJ2-1|TRBV5-4|NA
CASSLAHSYNEQFF
TGTGCCAGCAGCTTGGCTCACTCCTACAATGAGCAGTTCTTC
>TRBD1|TRBJ1-1|TRBV5-1|once
CASSSNSGGGTEAFF
TGCGCCAGCAGCTCCAATTCAGGGGGTGGCACTGAAGCTTTCTTT
>TRBD1|TRBJ1-2|TRBV2|NA
CASRGRGGIYGYTF
TGTGCCAGCAGGGGAAGAGGGGGCATCTATGGCTACACCTTC
>TRBD1|TRBJ2-5|TRBV11-2|NA
CASSSGQGWQETQYF
TGTGCCAGCAGCTCCGGACAGGGGTGGCAAGAGACCCAGTACTTC
>TRBD1|TRBJ2-7|TRBV29-1|few
CSVVWDSSYEQYF
TGCAGCGTTGTTTGGGACAGCTCCTACGAGCAGTACTTC
>TRBD2|TRBJ2-3|TRBV9|few
CASSVVAGEGTDTQYF
TGTGCCAGCAGCGTAGTAGCGGGAGAGGGCACAGATACGCAGTATTTT
>NA|TRBJ2-7|TRBV29-1|NA
CNVGGKQYF
TGCAACGTCGGGGGCAAGCAGTACTTC
>NA|TRBJ1-2|TRBV4-1|NA
CASSQVGRDNYGYTF
TGCGCCAGCAGCCAAGTCGGGAGGGATAACTATGGCTACACCTTC
>NA|TRBJ2-2|TRBV4-3|NA
CASSQDRDDGELFF
TGCGCCAGCAGCCAAGACAGGGATGACGGGGAGCTGTTTTTT
>TRBD2|TRBJ2-3|TRBV29-1|NA
CSAEGLAGNTQDTQYF
TGCAGCGCCGAGGGACTAGCGGGGAATACACAAGATACGCAGTATTTT
>TRBD1|TRBJ2-1|TRBV7-9|NA
CASSSGQGLGDEQFF
TGTGCCAGCAGCTCGGGACAGGGGCTTGGGGATGAGCAGTTCTTC
>NA|TRBJ1-1|TRBV7-9|NA
CASIVTQVRDTEAFF
TGTGCCAGCATCGTAACACAGGTAAGGGACACTGAAGCTTTCTTT
>NA|TRBJ2-1|TRBV27|few
CASSSDSLSYNEQFF
TGTGCCAGCAGTTCGGACAGCCTCTCCTACAATGAGCAGTTCTTC
>TRBD1|TRBJ2-7|TRBV15|once
CATSREPPGQGGYEQYF
TGTGCCACCAGCAGAGAACCTCCGGGACAGGGAGGCTACGAGCAGTACTTC
>NA|TRBJ2-5|TRBV29-1|NA
CSVEQGSATQYF
TGCAGCGTTGAACAGGGGTCGGCGACCCAGTACTTC
>NA|TRBJ2-7|TRBV29-1|NA
CSVPGDAEQYF
TGCAGCGTTCCAGGGGACGCCGAGCAGTACTTC
>TRBD1|TRBJ2-5|TRBV2|NA
CASSVPGQGEGVRETQYF
TGTGCCAGCAGCGTCCCGGGACAGGGGGAGGGAGTCCGAGAGACCCAGTACTTC
>TRBD2|TRBJ2-7|TRBV5-6|NA
CASSAGGYNEQYF
TGTGCCAGCAGCGCGGGAGGGTACAACGAGCAGTACTTC
>NA|TRBJ2-2|TRBV7-9|many
CASSQTNTGELFF
TGTGCCAGCAGCCAAACGAACACCGGGGAGCTGTTTTTT
>NA|TRBJ2-1|TRBV29-1|NA
CSVTERAPSYNEQFF
TGCAGCGTGACCGAAAGGGCTCCCTCCTACAATGAGCAGTTCTTC
>TRBD2|TRBJ2-7|TRBV9|few
CASSASGSTYEQYF
TGTGCCAGCAGCGCCAGCGGGAGTACCTACGAGCAGTACTTC
>NA|TRBJ2-1|TRBV5-1|NA
CASSFDSGYNEQFF
TGCGCCAGCAGCTTCGACAGCGGTTACAATGAGCAGTTCTTC
>NA|TRBJ1-2|TRBV9|NA
CASSVGGRVNYGYTF
TGTGCCAGCAGCGTAGGGGGCAGGGTTAACTATGGCTACACCTTC
>NA|TRBJ2-5|TRBV28|few
CASSLRGEETQYF
TGTGCCAGCAGTTTAAGAGGGGAGGAGACCCAGTACTTC
>TRBD2|TRBJ2-1|TRBV10-3|NA
CASSYPLAGYNEQFF
TGTGCCAGCAGTTACCCACTAGCGGGATACAATGAGCAGTTCTTC
>NA|TRBJ2-7|TRBV19|NA
CASSMGTHLEQYF
TGTGCCAGTAGTATGGGGACTCACCTCGAGCAGTACTTC
>TRBD2|TRBJ2-7|TRBV29-1|few
CSVGGTRNIHEQYF
TGCAGCGTAGGCGGGACTAGGAACATCCACGAGCAGTACTTC
>NA|TRBJ2-4|TRBV5-1|NA
CASSSKNSRQDKNIQYF
TGCGCCAGCAGCTCAAAAAACAGCCGTCAGGACAAAAACATTCAGTACTTC
>NA|TRBJ2-1|TRBV7-9|NA
CASSSRDISDEQFF
TGTGCCAGCAGCTCCCGGGATATCTCAGATGAGCAGTTCTTC
>NA|TRBJ2-5|TRBV7-7|NA
CASWQGKTQYF
TGTGCCAGCTGGCAGGGGAAGACCCAGTACTTC
>NA|TRBJ2-3|TRBV29-1|NA
CSVPKTDTQYF
TGCAGCGTGCCGAAAACAGATACGCAGTATTTT
>TRBD2|TRBJ2-1|TRBV19|few
CASSIELAGGVDEQFF
TGTGCCAGTAGTATAGAGCTAGCGGGAGGAGTCGATGAGCAGTTCTTC
>NA|TRBJ2-1|TRBV27|NA
CASSWAGIGQNEQFF
TGTGCCAGCAGTTGGGCCGGGATAGGCCAGAATGAGCAGTTCTTC
>NA|TRBJ2-1|TRBV30|NA
CAWSGTGVDEQFF
TGTGCCTGGAGTGGGACGGGAGTCGATGAGCAGTTCTTC